This TCR beta chain was captured by sequencing in a study of blood T cell repertoires in COVID-19. Study-level information: Both acute and convalescent COVID-19 samples were obtained from the United States, Italy and Spain.

In the source study's methods: From reference gene primer amplification, estimates of nucleated cell counts were derived. Profiled with immunoSEQ multiplex PCR; TCRdb holds only in-frame clones, not every one. The DNA gave D and trimming, while V, J and clone size come from that table. The data hold 170,000 or so clones, with 80% to 85% observed a single time. Germline lookup yields CDR1 MDHEN and CDR2 SYDVKM. The CDR3 runs to 16 residues. V was shortened by 7 bases and J by 5 bases, with 21 bases between the two germline ends. The sequencing input was peripheral blood. This rearrangement joins TRBV28 to TRBJ1-3; D remains ambiguous. The receptor was derived from a woman between 55 and 75 years old with acute or convalescent COVID-19. The CDR3 nucleotides read TGTGCCAGCAAAACCACCCGGGGTCGAGGGAGAAACACCATATATTTT. Its protein is CASKTTRGRGRNTIYF.